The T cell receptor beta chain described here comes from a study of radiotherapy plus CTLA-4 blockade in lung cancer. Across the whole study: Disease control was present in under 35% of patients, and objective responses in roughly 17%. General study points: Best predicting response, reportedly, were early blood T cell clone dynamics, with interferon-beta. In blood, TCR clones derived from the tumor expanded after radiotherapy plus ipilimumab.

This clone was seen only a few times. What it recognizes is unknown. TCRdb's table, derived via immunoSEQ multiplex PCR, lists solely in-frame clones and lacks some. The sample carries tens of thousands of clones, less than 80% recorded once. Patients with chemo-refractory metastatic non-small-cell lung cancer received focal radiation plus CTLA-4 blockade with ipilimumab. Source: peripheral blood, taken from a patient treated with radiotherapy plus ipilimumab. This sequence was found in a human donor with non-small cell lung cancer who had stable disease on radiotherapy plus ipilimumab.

The CDR3 region is CASSTRTNYGYTF. CDR3 bases: TGTGCCAGTAGTACCCGGACTAACTATGGCTACACCTTC. J is TRBJ1-2 and V is TRBV19; no clear D gene. The V and J ends lost 4 bases and 0 bases respectively, with 6 bases between them. The CDR3 consists of 13 residues. CDR1 LNHDA and CDR2 SQIVND come from the germline V gene (reference sequence).